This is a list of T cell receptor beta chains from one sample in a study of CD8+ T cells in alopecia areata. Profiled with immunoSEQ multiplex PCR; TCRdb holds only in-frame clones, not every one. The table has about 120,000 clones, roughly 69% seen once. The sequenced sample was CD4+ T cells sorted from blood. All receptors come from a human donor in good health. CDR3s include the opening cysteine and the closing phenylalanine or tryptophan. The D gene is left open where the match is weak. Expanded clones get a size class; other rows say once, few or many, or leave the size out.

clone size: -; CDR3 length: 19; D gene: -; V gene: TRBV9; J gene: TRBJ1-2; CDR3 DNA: TGTGCCAGCAGCCCCAAGGTAGGAGGTGACCAGCCGGGCGGAGACGGCTACACCTTC; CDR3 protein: CASSPKVGGDQPGGDGYTF
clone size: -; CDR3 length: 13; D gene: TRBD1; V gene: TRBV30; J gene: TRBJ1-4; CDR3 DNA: TGTGCCTGGGAACAGGGGGCAATCGGAAAACTGTTTTTT; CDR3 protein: CAWEQGAIGKLFF
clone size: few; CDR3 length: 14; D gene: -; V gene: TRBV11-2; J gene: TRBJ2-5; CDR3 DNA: TGTGCCAGCAGCCGCGGATTTAGTTTTGAGACCCAGTACTTC; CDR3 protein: CASSRGFSFETQYF
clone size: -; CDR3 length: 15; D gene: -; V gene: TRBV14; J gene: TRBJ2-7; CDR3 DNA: TGTGCCAGCAGCCAAGCCGGGGCCACCGTTTACGAGCAGTACTTC; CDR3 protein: CASSQAGATVYEQYF
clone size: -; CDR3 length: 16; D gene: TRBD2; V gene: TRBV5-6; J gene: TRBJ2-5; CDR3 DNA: TGTGCCAGCAGCCTGGCGCGGGGGGGAGAACAAGAGACCCAGTACTTC; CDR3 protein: CASSLARGGEQETQYF
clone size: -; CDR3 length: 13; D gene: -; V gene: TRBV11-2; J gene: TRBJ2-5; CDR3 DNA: TGTGCCAGCGGACCGGGTTCAAGAGAGACCCAGTACTTC; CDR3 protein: CASGPGSRETQYF
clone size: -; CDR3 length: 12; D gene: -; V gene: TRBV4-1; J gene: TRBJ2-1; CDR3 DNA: TGCGCCAGCAGCCAACCCTACAATGAGCAGTTCTTC; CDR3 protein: CASSQPYNEQFF
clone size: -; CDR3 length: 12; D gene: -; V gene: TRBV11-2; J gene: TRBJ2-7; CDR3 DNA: TGTGCCAGCAGCGATAACAGGGACGAGCAGTACTTC; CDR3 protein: CASSDNRDEQYF
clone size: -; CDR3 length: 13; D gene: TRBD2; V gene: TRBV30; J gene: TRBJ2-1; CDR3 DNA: TGTGCCTGGATGCCAGGGACTAACAATGAGCAGTTCTTC; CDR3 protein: CAWMPGTNNEQFF
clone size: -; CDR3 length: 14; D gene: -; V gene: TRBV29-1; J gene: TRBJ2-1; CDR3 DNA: TGCGGCGAGGGGGAAATAGAGTCCTACAATGAGCAGTTCTTC; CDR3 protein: CGEGEIESYNEQFF
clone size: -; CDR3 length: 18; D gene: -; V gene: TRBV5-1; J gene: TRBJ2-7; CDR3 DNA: TGCGCCAGCAGCTTGGACCTTCGAACAGGGTTTAGGTCCTACGAGCAGTACTTC; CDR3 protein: CASSLDLRTGFRSYEQYF
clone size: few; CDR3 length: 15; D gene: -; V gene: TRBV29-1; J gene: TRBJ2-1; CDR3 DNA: TGCAGCGTTGATTATCCGGGGTTCTCCTACAATGAGCAGTTCTTC; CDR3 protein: CSVDYPGFSYNEQFF
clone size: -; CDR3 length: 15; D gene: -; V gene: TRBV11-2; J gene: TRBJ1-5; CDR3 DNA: TGTGCCAGCAGCTTAGGTGGATACCCGCATCAGCCCCAGCATTTT; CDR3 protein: CASSLGGYPHQPQHF
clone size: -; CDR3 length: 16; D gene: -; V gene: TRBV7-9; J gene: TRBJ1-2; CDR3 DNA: TGTGCCAGCAGCCTATCGATTGTAGTGGGGGATAGTGGCTACACCTTC; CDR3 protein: CASSLSIVVGDSGYTF
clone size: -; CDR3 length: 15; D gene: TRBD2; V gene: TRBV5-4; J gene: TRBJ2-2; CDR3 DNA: TGTGCCAGCAGGTTTGGCGGGGGGAGCACCGGGGAGCTGTTTTTT; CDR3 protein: CASRFGGGSTGELFF
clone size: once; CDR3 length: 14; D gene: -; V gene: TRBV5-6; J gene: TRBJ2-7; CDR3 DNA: TGTGCCAGCAGCCAGGCGGGTATTACCTACGAGCAGTACTTC; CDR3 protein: CASSQAGITYEQYF
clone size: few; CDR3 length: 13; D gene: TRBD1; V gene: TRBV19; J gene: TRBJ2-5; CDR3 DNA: TGTGCCAGTAACAGGGGGATGGAAGAGACCCAGTACTTC; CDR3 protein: CASNRGMEETQYF
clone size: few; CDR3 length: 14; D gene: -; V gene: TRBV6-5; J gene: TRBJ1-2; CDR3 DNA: TGTGCCACTACCAGGGAGAGTGTTGGCTATGGCTACACCTTC; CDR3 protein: CATTRESVGYGYTF
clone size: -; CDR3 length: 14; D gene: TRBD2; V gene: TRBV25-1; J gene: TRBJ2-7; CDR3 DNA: TGTGCCAGCAGTAAAGCGGGGGGGACTTGGGAGCAGTACTTC; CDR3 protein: CASSKAGGTWEQYF
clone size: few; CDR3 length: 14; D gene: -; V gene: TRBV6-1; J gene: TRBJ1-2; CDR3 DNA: TGTGCCAGCACCCGGACAGCGAGTAACTATGGCTACACCTTC; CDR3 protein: CASTRTASNYGYTF
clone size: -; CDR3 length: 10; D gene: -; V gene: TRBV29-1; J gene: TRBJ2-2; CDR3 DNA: TGCAGCGTGCCGCGGGGGGAGCTGTTTTTT; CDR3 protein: CSVPRGELFF
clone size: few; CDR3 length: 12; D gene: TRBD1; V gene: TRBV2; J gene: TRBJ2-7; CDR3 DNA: TGTGCCAGCAGTGGAGACAGGGGGGAGCAGTACTTC; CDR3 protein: CASSGDRGEQYF
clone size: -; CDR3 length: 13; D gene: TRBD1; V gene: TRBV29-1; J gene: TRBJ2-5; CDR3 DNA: TGCAGCGTGTGGACAGGGCCGGGGGAGACCCAGTACTTC; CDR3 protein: CSVWTGPGETQYF
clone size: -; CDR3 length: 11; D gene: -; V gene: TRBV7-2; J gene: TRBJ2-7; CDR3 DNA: TGTGCCAGCAGCACTAGTTACGAGCAGTACTTC; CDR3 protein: CASSTSYEQYF
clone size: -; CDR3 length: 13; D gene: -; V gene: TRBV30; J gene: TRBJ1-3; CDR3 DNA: TGTGCCTGGAGGGGCCCATCTGGAAACACCATATATTTT; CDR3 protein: CAWRGPSGNTIYF
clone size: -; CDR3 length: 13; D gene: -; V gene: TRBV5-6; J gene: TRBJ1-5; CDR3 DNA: TGTGCCAGCAGCTTGTTTGGCAATCAGCCCCAGCATTTT; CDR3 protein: CASSLFGNQPQHF
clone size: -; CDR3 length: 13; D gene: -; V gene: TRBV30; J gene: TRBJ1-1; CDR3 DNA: TGTGCCTGGAGTGTACAGCCGAACACTGAAGCTTTCTTT; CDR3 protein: CAWSVQPNTEAFF
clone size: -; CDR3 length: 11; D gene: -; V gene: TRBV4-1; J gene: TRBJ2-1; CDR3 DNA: TGCGCCAGCAGCCAAGATTTGGCGCAGTTCTTC; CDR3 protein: CASSQDLAQFF
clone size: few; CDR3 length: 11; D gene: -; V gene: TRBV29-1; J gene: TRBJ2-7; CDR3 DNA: TGCAGCGCTGGTGGTGATCGCGAGCAGTACTTC; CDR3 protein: CSAGGDREQYF
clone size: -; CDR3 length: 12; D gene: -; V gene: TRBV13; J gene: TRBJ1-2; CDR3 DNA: TGTGCCAGCAGCTTAAATGTCTATGGCTACACCTTC; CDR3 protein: CASSLNVYGYTF
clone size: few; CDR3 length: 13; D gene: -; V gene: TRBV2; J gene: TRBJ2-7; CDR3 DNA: TGTGCCAGCAGTAGTCTACAATCCTACGAGCAGTACTTC; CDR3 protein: CASSSLQSYEQYF
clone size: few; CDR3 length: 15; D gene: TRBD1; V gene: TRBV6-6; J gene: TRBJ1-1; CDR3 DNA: TGTGCCAGCAGTGACGGGACAGGGGGCGACACTGAAGCTTTCTTT; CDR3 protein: CASSDGTGGDTEAFF
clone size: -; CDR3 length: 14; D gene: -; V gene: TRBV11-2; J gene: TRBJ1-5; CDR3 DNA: TGTGCCAGCAGCTTAGAAGGGGGTTATCAGCCCCAGCATTTT; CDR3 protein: CASSLEGGYQPQHF
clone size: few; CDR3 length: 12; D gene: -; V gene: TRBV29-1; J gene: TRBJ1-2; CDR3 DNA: TGCAGCGTCCAAGGGCCCGGGGATGGCTACACCTTC; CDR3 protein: CSVQGPGDGYTF
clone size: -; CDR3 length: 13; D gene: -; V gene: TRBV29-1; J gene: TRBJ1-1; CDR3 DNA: TGCAGCGTTCAGACAAGGCGGGACACTGAAGCTTTCTTT; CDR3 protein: CSVQTRRDTEAFF
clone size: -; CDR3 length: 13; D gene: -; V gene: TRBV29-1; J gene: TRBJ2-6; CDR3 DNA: TGCAGCGTTGGACTGACTGGGGCCAACGTCCTGACTTTC; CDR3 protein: CSVGLTGANVLTF
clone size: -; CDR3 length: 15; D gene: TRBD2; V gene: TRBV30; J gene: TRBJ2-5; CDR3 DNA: TGTGCCTGGATGTCATCTGGACTAGCGAGAGAGACCCAGTACTTC; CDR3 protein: CAWMSSGLARETQYF
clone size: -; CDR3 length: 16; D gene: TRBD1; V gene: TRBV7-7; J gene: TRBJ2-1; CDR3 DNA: TGTGCCAGCAGCAGACGGGCAGGGGGATCCTACAATGAGCAGTTCTTC; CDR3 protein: CASSRRAGGSYNEQFF
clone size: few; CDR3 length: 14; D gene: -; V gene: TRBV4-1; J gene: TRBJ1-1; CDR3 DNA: TGCGCCAGCAGCAACCGGGACGGAGACACTGAAGCTTTCTTT; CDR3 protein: CASSNRDGDTEAFF
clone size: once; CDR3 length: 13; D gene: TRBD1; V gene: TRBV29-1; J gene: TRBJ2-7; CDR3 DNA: TGCAGCGTTGAAGGCGACAGGGGACCCGAGCAGTACTTC; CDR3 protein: CSVEGDRGPEQYF
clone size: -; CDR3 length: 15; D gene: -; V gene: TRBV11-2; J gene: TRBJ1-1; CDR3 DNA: TGTGCCAGCAGCTCCCGACAAAGGGGAAGCACTGAAGCTTTCTTT; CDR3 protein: CASSSRQRGSTEAFF
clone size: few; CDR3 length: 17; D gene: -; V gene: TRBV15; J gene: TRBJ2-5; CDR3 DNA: TGTGCCACCAGCAGAGATCTGTTCGGAGTCCCTGGGGAGACCCAGTACTTC; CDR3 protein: CATSRDLFGVPGETQYF
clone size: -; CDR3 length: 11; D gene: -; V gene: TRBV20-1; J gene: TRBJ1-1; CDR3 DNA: TGCAGTGTGCGGGGAAACACTGAAGCTTTCTTT; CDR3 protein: CSVRGNTEAFF
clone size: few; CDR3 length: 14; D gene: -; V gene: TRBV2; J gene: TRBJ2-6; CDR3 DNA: TGTGCCAGCGCGGATTACTCTGGGGCCAACGTCCTGACTTTC; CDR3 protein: CASADYSGANVLTF
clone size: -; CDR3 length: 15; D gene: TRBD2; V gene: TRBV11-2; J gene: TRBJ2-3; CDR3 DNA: TGTGCCAGCAGTCTAGCGGGGGGGAATAAAGATACGCAGTATTTT; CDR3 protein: CASSLAGGNKDTQYF
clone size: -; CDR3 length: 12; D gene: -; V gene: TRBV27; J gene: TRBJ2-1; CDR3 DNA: TGTGCCAGCAGTTTCGGGGGCGGTGAGCAGTTCTTC; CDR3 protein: CASSFGGGEQFF
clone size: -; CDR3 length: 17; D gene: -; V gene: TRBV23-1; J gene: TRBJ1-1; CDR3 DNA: TGCGCCAGCACTCTGAATAGGGGGGGGTACCTGAACACTGAAGCTTTCTTT; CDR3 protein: CASTLNRGGYLNTEAFF
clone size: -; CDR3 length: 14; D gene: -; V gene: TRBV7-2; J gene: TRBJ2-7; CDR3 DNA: TGTGCCAGCAGCTTAGGGGGCGACGGATACGAGCAGTACTTC; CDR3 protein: CASSLGGDGYEQYF
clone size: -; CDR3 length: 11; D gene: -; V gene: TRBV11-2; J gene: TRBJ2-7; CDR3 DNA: TGTGCCAGCAGCTTACGGTCTGAGCAGTACTTC; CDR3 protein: CASSLRSEQYF
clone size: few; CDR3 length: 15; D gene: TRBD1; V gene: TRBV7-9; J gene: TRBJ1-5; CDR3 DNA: TGTGCCAGCAGCCAAACAGGGGGCCGCAATCAGCCCCAGCATTTT; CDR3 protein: CASSQTGGRNQPQHF
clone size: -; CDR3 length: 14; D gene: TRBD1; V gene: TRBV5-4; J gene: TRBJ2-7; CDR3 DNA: TGTGCCAGCAGCTTGGCACAGGGGAGACACGAGCAGTACTTC; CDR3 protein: CASSLAQGRHEQYF
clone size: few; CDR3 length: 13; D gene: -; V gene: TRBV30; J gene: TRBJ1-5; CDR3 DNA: TGTGCCTGGAGTTTGACCAGCAATCAGCCCCAGCATTTT; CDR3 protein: CAWSLTSNQPQHF